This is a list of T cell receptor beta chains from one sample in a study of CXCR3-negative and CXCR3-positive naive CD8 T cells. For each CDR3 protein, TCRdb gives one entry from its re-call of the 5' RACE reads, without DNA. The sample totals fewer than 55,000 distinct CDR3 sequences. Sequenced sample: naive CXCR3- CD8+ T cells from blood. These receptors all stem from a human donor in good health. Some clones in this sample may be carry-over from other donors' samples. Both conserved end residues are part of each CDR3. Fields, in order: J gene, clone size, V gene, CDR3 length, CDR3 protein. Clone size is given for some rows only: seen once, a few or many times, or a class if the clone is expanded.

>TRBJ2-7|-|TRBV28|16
CASSLVSGGPSYEQYF
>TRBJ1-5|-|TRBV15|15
CATSRDKGMWQPQHF
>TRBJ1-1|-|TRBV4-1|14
CASSQGLGGAEAFF
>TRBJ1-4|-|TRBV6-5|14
CASRPGRINEKLFF
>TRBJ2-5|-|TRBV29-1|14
CSVEWAERADTQYF
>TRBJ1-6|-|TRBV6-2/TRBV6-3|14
CASSPGTENSPLHF
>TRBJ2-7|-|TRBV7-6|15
CASSSTGAETYEQYF
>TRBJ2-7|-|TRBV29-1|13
CSVVGWGSYEQYF
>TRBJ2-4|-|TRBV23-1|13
CASSLPPVGIQYF
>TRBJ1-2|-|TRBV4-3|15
CASSQDPGIPYGYTF
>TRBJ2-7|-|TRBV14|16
CASSPGTSEGSYEQYF
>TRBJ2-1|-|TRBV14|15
CASSPREDSYNEQFF
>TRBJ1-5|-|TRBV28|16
CASSRPGQGTGQPQHF
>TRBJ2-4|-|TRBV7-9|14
CASSSGEAKNIQYF
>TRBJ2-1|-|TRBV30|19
CAWRPGLAGGLVPYNEQFF
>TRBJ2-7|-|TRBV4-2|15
CASSQDVAGGYEQYF
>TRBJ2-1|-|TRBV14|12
CASSLDYNEQFF
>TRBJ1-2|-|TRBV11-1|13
CASSLGPSYGYTF
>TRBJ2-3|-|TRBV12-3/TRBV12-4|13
CASSLAITDTQYF
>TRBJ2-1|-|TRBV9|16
CASSLGDRGFLHEQFF
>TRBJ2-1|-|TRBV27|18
CASSFRPTGERFYNEQFF
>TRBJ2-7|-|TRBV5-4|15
CASSFLAGPSDEQYF
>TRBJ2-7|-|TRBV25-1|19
CASREWARGASANPYEQYF
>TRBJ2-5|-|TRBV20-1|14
CSAIGSGPEETQYF
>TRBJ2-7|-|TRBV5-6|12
CASSFLYNEQYF
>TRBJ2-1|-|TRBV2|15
CASRGASGRYNEQFF
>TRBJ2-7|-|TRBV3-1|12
CASSPPSYEQYF
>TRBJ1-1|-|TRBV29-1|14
CSVRLGSVNTEAFF
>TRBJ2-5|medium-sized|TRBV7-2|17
CASSTSTGVRWEETQYF
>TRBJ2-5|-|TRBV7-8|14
CASSFPGRDETQYF
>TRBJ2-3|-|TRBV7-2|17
CASSSKGRLVISDTQYF
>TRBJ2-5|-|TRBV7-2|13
CASSVPYQETQYF
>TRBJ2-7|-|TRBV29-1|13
CSVEGQGAYEQYF
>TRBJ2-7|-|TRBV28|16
CASSLTGRAGFYEQYF
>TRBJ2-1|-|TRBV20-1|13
CSARAPLDLGQFF
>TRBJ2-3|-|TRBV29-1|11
CSVPRSDTQYF
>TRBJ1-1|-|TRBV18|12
CASSRMDTEAFF
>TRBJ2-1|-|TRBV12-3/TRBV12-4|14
CASSRTSGINEQFF
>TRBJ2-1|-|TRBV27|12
CASMSGLNEQFF
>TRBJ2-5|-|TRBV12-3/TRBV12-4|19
CASSHVPSGRAGFGETQYF